This T cell receptor beta chain was profiled in a study of blood T cell repertoires in COVID-19 (dated by TCRdb to the early 2020s). Background for the entire study: Samples from collaborators originated in the United States, Italy and Spain and spanned both the acute and convalescent phases of COVID-19. The samples were drawn from the first 160 participants of the ongoing ImmuneRACE study and from over 950 subjects provided by 6 global collaborators. Subjects who had been exposed to COVID-19, were actively infected with it, or had recovered from it provided the deeply sampled blood TCRbeta repertoires that made up the dataset. The repertoires were made available in a free public database intended to serve as a resource for research on the immune response to SARS-CoV-2. The sample metadata nearly always contained a de-identified subject ID, COVID-19 status, age in years and sex. The prospective study material was composed of cDNA or gDNA derived from T cells, B-cell-depleted T cells, or PBMCs. HLA class I and class II types, where available, came from metadata supplied by the sample provider rather than from assay-based typing.

The immunoSEQ Assay, a bias-controlled multiplex PCR, was used to amplify TCRbeta CDR3 regions from genomic DNA. Per the source publication's procedure: The number of nucleated cells in each sample was estimated by amplification of reference gene primers within the assay. Sequence reads were collapsed and filtered to measure the absolute abundance of every unique TCRbeta CDR3 rearrangement. For each sample, productive Simpson clonality was calculated as the square root of Simpson's diversity index across productive rearrangements. TCRdb took this table from immuneACCESS and kept in-frame rearrangements with V and J called. Such tables lack part of the clones; where checked against another copy, unresolved V genes explain under half of the gap, and the rest is unexplained. V and J calls and clone size come straight from that table; D and trimming were deduced from the DNA. For this sample there are more than 200,000 clones; 88% appear just once. The ten largest account for less than 2% of the sample.

Here is what the overall study found, with its caveats: The quantity of clinical and demographic metadata differed by source and by participant and was supplied without curation.

From a lookup of the germline V gene, CDR1 and CDR2 are SGHRS and YFSETQ. Compared with germline, V lacks 3 bases and J lacks 6 bases; bases without a gene match: 8. The CDR3 runs 17 residues from the cysteine to the phenylalanine. The kept DNA is CDR3 alone, 51 bases in frame from the first base. The collaborating institutions used their own protocols to collect whole blood in K2EDTA tubes. For TCRbeta analysis, collaborator samples were shipped as frozen whole blood, as isolated PBMCs, or as DNA extracted from either sample type. Notes on this clone: Its recognized antigen is unknown. Within one base of it there is no much larger clone, and no base qualities were kept.

The sequenced material came from peripheral blood. Rearrangement joined TRBV5-1 to TRBJ2-2; TRBD2 matches 13 bases in the middle. This sequence originates from a man between 65 and 85 years old with acute or convalescent COVID-19. The DNA reads TGCGCCAGCAGCTATGGGACTAGCGGGAAACGGGCCGGGGAGCTGTTTTTT. This sequence encodes CASSYGTSGKRAGELFF.